This T cell receptor (beta chain) was sequenced during a study of cytomegalovirus exposure and HLA in healthy donors. Primers for the PCR totalled 60 Vbeta and 13 Jbeta. The protocol was immunoSEQ multiplex PCR, while the TCRdb copy is restricted to in-frame clones and leaves out a portion. Of roughly 49,000 clones in the sample, 81% are singletons; the top ten hold approximately 2.5%. As concerns this clone: Its antigen is not known.

Study results and caveats: It was shown in a later analysis that HLA-associated TCR beta chains were more clonally expanded than other, equally common chains.

Sequenced: PBMCs. The clonotype was recovered from a boy between 10 and 17 years old in good health and CMV-seropositive.

The CDR3 region has the DNA TGTGCCAGCTCAACTCGACAGGCCAGTCAGGGCTACACCTTC. Translation gives CASSTRQASQGYTF. The rearrangement uses TRBV18 and TRBJ1-2; TRBD1 might be the D (6 bases). The CDR3 length is 14 residues. Trimming shortened V by 5 bases and J by 8 bases, and 18 bases separated the two germline ends. Germline V CDR1 and CDR2: KGHSH, LQKENI.